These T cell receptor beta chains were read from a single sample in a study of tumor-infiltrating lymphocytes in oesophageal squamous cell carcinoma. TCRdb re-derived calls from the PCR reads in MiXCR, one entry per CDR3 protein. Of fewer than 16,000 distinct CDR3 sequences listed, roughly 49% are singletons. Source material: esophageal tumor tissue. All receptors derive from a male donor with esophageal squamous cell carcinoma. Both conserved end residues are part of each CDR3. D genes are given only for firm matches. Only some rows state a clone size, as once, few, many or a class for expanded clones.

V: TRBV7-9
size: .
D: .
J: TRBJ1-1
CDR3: CASSTQVGMNTEAFF
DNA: TGTGCCAGCAGCACACAGGTGGGCATGAACACTGAAGCTTTCTTT

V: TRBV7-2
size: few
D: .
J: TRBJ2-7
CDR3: CASSLAILARNEQYF
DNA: TGTGCCAGCAGCTTAGCTATCCTAGCCCGTAATGAGCAGTACTTC

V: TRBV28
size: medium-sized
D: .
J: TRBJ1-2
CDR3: CASSLSPGNNYGYTF
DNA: TGTGCCAGCAGTTTATCCCCAGGAAATAACTATGGCTACACCTTC

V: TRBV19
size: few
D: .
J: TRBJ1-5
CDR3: CASTSPGRSNQPQHF
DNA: TGTGCCAGTACTTCGCCAGGCAGAAGCAATCAGCCCCAGCATTTT

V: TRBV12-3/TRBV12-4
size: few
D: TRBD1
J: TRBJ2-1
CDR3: CASSPRQGSYNEQFF
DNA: TGTGCCAGCAGTCCTCGACAGGGGTCCTACAATGAGCAGTTCTTC

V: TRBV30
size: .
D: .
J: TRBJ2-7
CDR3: CAWSVGDRGEQYF
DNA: TGTGCCTGGAGTGTAGGGGATCGGGGCGAGCAGTACTTC

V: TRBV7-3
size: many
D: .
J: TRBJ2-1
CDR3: CASSLGNEQFF
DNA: TGTGCCAGCAGTCTCGGCAATGAGCAGTTCTTC

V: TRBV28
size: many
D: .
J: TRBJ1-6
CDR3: CASSLPVSPLHF
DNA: TGTGCCAGCAGTTTACCGGTTTCACCCCTCCACTTT

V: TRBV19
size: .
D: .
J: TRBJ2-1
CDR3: CASSIAGLNEQFF
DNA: TGTGCCAGTAGTATAGCGGGTTTGAATGAGCAGTTCTTC

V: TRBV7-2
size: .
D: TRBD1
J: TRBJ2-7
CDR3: CASSPGQGDEQYF
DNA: TGTGCCAGCAGCCCCGGACAGGGGGACGAGCAGTACTTC

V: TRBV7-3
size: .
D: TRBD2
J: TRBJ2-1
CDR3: CASSPLAGSYNEQFF
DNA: TGTGCCAGCAGCCCCTTAGCGGGGTCCTACAATGAGCAGTTCTTC

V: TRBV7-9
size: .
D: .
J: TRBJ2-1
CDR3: CASSLLISYNEQFF
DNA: TGTGCCAGCAGCTTATTGATCTCCTACAATGAGCAGTTCTTC

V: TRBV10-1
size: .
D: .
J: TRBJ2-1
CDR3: CASSEPGDYNEQFF
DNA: TGCGCCAGCAGTGAGCCAGGGGACTACAATGAGCAGTTCTTC

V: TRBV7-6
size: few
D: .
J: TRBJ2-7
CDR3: CASSLAPGYEQYF
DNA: TGTGCCAGCAGCTTAGCGCCGGGTTACGAGCAGTACTTC

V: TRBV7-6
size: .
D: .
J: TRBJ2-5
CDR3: CASSWTVQETQYF
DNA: TGTGCCAGCAGCTGGACAGTACAAGAGACCCAGTACTTC

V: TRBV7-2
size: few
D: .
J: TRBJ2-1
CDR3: CASSLDERLGQFF
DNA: TGTGCCAGCAGCTTAGATGAGCGGTTGGGGCAGTTCTTC

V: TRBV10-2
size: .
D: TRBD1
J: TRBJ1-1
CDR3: CASSEYRQGVQNTEAFF
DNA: TGCGCCAGCAGTGAGTATAGACAGGGGGTCCAGAACACTGAAGCTTTCTTT

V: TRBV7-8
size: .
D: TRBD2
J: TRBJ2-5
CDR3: CASSLRTSGNQETQYF
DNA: TGTGCCAGCAGCCTTCGGACTAGCGGAAACCAAGAGACCCAGTACTTC

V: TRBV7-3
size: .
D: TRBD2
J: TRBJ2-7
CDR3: CASSLYSSGRNEQYF
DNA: TGTGCCAGCAGCTTATATTCTAGCGGGAGAAACGAGCAGTACTTC